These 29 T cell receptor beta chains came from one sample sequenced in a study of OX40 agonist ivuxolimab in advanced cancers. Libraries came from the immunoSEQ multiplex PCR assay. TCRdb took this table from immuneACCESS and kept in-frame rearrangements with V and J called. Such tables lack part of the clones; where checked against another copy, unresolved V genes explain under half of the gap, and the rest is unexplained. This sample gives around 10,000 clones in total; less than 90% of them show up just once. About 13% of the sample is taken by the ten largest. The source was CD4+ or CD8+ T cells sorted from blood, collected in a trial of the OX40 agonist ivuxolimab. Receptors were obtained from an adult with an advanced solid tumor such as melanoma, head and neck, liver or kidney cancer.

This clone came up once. DNA for the CDR3: TGTGCCAGCAGGGGACAGGGGAACACTGAAGCTTTCTTT. Translated, it gives CASRGQGNTEAFF. This chain joins TRBV27 and TRBJ1-1; TRBD1 agrees at 9 bases. The CDR3 spans 13 residues. The trim removed 6 bases at V and 1 base at J, leaving 0 bases unmatched. Germline-derived CDR1 and CDR2 are MNHEY and SMNVEV (reference sequence).

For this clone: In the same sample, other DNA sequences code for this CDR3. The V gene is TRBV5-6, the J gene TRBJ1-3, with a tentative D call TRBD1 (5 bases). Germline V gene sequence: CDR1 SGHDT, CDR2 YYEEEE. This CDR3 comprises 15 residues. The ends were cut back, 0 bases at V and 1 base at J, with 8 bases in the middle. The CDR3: CASSLGGVSGNTIYF. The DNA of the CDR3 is TGTGCCAGCAGCTTGGGGGGGGTATCTGGAAACACCATATATTTT.

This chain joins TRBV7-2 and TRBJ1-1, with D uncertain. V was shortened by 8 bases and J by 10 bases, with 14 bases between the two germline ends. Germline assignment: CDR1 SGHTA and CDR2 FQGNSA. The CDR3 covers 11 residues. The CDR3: CASRWTALAFF. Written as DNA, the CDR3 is TGTGCCAGCCGATGGACGGCTTTAGCTTTCTTT.

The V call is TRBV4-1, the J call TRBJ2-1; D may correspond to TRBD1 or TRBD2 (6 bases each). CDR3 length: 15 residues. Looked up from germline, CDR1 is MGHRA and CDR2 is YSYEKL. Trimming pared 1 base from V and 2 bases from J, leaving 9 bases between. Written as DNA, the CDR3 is TGCGCCAGCAGCCAAGTCGGGGGCACCTACAATGAGCAGTTCTTC. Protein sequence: CASSQVGGTYNEQFF.

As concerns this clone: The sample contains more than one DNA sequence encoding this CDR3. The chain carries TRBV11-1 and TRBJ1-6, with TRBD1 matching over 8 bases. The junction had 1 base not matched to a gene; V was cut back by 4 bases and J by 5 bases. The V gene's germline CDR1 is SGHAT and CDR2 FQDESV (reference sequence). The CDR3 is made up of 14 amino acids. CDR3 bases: TGTGCCAGCAGCTACAGGGGGAATAATTCACCCCTCCACTTT. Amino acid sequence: CASSYRGNNSPLHF.

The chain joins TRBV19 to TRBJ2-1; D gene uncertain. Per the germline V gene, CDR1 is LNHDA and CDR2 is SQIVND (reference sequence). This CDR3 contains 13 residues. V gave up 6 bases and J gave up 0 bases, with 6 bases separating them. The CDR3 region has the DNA TGTGCCAGTAGCTGGAGCTCCTACAATGAGCAGTTCTTC. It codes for CASSWSSYNEQFF.

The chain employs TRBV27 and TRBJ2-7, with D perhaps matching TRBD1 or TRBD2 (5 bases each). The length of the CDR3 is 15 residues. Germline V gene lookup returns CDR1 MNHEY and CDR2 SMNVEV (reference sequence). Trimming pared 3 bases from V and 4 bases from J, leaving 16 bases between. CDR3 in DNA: TGTGCCAGCAGTTTCGGGGCCGTGCATGCGTACGAGCAGTACTTC. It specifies CASSFGAVHAYEQYF.

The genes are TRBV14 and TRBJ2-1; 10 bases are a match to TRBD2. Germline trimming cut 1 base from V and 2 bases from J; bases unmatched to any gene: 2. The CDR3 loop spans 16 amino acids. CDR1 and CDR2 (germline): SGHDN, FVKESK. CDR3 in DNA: TGTGCCAGCAGCCAAGCCGGGACTAGCGCCTACAATGAGCAGTTCTTC. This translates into CASSQAGTSAYNEQFF. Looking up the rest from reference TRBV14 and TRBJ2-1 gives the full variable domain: EAGVTQFPSHSVIEKGQTVTLRCDPISGHDNLYWYRRVMGKEIKFLLHFVKESKQDESGMPNNRFLAERTGGTYSTLKVQPAELEDSGVYFCASSQAGTSAYNEQFFGPGTRLTVL.

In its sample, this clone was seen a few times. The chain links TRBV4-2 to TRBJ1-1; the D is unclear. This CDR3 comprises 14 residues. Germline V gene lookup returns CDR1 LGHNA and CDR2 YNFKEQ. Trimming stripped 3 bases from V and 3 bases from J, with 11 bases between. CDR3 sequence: CASSQGHGDTEAFF. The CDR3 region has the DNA TGTGCCAGCAGCCAGGGCCACGGGGACACTGAAGCTTTCTTT.

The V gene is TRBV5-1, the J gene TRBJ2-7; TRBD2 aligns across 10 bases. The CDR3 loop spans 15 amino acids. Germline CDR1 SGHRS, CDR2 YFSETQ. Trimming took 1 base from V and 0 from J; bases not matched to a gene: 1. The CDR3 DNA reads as TGCGCCAGCAGCTTGACTAGCGGGGTCTCCTACGAGCAGTACTTC. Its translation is CASSLTSGVSYEQYF.

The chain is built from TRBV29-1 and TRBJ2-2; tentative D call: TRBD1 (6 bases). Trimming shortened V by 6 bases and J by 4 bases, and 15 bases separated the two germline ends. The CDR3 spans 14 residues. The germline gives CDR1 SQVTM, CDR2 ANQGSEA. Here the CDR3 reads CSVRTADSTGELFF. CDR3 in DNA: TGCAGCGTCCGGACAGCCGATTCCACCGGGGAGCTGTTTTTT.

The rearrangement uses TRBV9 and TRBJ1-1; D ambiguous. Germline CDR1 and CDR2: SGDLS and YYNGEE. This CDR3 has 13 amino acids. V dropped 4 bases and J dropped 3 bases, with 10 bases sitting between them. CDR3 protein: CASSLWQDTEAFF. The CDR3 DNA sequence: TGTGCCAGCAGCCTGTGGCAAGACACTGAAGCTTTCTTT.

CDR3 coding DNA: TGTGCCAGCAGGGAGGGGCCAGGAGCTTCTAACTATGGCTACACCTTC. Its protein product is CASREGPGASNYGYTF. The chain employs TRBV7-9 and TRBJ1-2; possible D gene TRBD1, 5 bases. CDR3 size: 16 residues. Trimming removed 6 bases from V and 0 bases from J, with 17 bases in between. The germline CDR1 and CDR2 sequences are SEHNR and FQNEAQ (reference sequence). Together with reference TRBV7-9 and TRBJ1-2, the CDR3 gives the full variable domain: DTGVSQNPRHKITKRGQNVTFRCDPISEHNRLYWYRQTLGQGPEFLTYFQNEAQLEKSRLLSDRFSAERPKGSFSTLEIQRTEQGDSAMYLCASREGPGASNYGYTFGSGTRLTVV.

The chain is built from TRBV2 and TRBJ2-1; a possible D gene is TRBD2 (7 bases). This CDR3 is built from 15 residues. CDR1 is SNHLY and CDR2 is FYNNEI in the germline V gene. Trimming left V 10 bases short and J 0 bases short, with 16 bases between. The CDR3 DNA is TGTGCCATACGTTTGAGGGGGGGCTCCTACAATGAGCAGTTCTTC. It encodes CAIRLRGGSYNEQFF.

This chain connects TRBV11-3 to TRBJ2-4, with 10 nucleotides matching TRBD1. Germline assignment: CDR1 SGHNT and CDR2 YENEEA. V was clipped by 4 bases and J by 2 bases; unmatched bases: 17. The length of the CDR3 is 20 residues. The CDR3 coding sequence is TGTGCCAGCAGCTCCCCGGACAGGGGGTCCCCTGGGAGGACCAAAAACATTCAGTACTTC. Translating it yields CASSSPDRGSPGRTKNIQYF.

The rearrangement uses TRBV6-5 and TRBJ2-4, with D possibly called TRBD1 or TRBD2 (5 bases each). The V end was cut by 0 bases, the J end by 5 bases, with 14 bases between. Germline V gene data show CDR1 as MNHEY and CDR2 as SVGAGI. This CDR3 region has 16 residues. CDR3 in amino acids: CASSYSRSGAENIQYF. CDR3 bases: TGTGCCAGCAGTTACTCGAGGTCCGGGGCGGAAAACATTCAGTACTTC.

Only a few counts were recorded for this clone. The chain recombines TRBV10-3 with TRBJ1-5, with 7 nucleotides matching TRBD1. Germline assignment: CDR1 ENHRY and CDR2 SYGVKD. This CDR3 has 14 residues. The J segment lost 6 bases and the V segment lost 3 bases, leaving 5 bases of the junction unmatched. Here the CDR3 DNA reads TGTGCCATCAGTGATCAGGGGGAAGGTCAGCCCCAGCATTTT. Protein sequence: CAISDQGEGQPQHF.

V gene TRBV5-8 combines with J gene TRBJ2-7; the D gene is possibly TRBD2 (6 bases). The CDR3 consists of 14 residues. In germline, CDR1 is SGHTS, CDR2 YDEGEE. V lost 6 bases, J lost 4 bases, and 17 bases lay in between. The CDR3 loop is CASTHRAGTYEQYF. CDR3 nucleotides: TGTGCCAGCACCCACCGGGCGGGGACTTACGAGCAGTACTTC. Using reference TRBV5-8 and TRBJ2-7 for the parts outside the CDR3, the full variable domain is EAGVTQSPTHLIKTRGQQATLRCSPISGHTSVYWYQQALGLGLQFLLWYDEGEERNRGNFPPRFSGRQFPNYSSELNVNALELEDSALYLCASTHRAGTYEQYFGPGTRLTVT.

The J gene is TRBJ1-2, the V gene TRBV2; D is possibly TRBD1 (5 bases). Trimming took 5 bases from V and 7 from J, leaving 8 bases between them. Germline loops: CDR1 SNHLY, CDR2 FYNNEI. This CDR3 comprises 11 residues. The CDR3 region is CASSTGPGYTF. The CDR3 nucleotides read TGTGCCAGCAGTACGGGGCCTGGCTACACCTTC.

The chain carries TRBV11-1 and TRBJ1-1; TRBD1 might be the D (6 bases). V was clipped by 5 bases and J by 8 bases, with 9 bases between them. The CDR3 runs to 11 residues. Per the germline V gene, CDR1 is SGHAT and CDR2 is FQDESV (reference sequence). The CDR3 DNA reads TGTGCCAGCAGCATTGGACAGGAAGCTTTCTTT. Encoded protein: CASSIGQEAFF. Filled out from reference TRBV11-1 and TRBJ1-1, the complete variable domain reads EAEVAQSPRYKITEKSQAVAFWCDPISGHATLYWYRQILGQGPELLVQFQDESVVDDSQLPKDRFSAERLKGVDSTLKIQPAELGDSAMYLCASSIGQEAFFGQGTRLTVV.

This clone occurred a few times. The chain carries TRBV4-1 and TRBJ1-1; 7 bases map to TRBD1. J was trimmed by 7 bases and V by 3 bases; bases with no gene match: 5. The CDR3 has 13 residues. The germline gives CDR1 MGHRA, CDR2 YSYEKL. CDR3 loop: CASSQRQGFEAFF. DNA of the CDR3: TGCGCCAGCAGCCAGAGACAGGGCTTTGAAGCTTTCTTT.

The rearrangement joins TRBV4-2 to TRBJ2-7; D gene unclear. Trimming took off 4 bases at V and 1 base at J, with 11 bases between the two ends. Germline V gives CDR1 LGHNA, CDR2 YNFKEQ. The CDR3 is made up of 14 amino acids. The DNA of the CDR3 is TGTGCCAGCAGCCCTCCGACAAGGTCCTACGAGCAGTACTTC. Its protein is CASSPPTRSYEQYF.

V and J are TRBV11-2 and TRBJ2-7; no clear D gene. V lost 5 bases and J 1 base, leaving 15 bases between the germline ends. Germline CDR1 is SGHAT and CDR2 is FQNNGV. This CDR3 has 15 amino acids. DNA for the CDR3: TGTGCCAGCAGCCCCCGGCAGGACGAATCCTACGAGCAGTACTTC. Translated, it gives CASSPRQDESYEQYF.

The CDR3 DNA reads as TGTGCTAGTGGTTTGGGGGGCTCTGGAAACACCATATATTTT. Its translation: CASGLGGSGNTIYF. This rearrangement joins TRBV12-5 to TRBJ1-3; D is unresolved. Germline V gives CDR1 LGHNT, CDR2 FRNRAP. The CDR3 sequence is 14 residues long. V dropped 1 base and J dropped 0 bases, with 4 bases sitting between them.

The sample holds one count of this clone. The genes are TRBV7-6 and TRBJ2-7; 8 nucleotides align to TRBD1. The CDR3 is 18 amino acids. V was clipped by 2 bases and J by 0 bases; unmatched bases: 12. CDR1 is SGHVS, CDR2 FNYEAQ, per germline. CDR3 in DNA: TGTGCCAGCAGCTTACCCAATAGCACGGACAGGGACTCCTACGAGCAGTACTTC. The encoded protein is CASSLPNSTDRDSYEQYF.

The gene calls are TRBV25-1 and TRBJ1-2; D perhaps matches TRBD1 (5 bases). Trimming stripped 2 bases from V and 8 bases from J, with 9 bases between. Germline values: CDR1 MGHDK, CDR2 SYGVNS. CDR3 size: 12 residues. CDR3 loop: CASSEGGVGYTF. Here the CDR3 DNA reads TGTGCCAGCAGTGAAGGGGGAGTGGGCTACACCTTC.

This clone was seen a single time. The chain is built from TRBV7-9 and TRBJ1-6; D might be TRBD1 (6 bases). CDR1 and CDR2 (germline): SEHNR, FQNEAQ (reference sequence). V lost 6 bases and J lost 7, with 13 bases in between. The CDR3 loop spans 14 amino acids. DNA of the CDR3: TGTGCCAGCAGTTATACAGGGTCGAATTCACCCCTCCACTTT. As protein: CASSYTGSNSPLHF.

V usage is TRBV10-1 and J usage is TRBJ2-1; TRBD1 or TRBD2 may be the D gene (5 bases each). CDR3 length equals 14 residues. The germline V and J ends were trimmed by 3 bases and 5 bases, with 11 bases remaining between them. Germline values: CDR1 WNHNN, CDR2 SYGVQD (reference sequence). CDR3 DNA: TGCGCCAGCAGTGACCCGGGACGGAACAATGAGCAGTTCTTC. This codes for CASSDPGRNNEQFF.

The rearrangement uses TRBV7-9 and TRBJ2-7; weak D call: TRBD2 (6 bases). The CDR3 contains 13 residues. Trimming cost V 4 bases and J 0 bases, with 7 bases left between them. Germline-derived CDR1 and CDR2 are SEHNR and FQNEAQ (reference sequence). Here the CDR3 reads CASSSGSSYEQYF. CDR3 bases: TGTGCCAGCAGCTCCGGGAGCTCCTACGAGCAGTACTTC.